Listed here are 10 T cell receptor beta chains from one sample, sequenced in a study of T-cell reconstitution after alpha-beta-depleted transplantation in children. This sample's TCRbeta library carried unique molecular identifier barcodes. MiXCR was run by TCRdb on the PCR reads, yielding one entry per CDR3 protein. The table includes about 200,000 distinct CDR3 sequences, roughly 7% detected once. Sequenced here: PBMCs, sampled before TCRalphabeta/CD19-depleted stem cell transplant. These receptors all stem from a boy under 10 years old with acute lymphoblastic leukemia, due to receive a stem cell transplant.

The chain has TRBV6-8 and TRBJ1-1; the D is unclear. Per germline, CDR1 MNHGY and CDR2 SAAAGT. The CDR3 spans 15 residues. V was pared by 7 bases and J by 3 bases, with 18 bases between. This CDR3 reads CASTPIGRWDTEAFF. Here the CDR3 DNA reads TGTGCCAGCACCCCAATCGGCCGTTGGGACACTGAAGCTTTCTTT.

This clonotype was found many times. V gene TRBV12-3 or TRBV12-4 combines with J gene TRBJ2-7; D gene ambiguous. The V gene lost 2 bases and the J gene lost 0 bases, with 11 bases spanning the gap. This CDR3 has 15 amino acids. The CDR3 coding sequence is TGTGCCAGCAGTTTATCTAGTTGGAGCTCCTACGAGCAGTACTTC. As protein: CASSLSSWSSYEQYF.

This clonotype was seen ten or more times. The V call is TRBV29-1, the J call TRBJ1-3; D unresolved. This CDR3 comprises 12 residues. Germline loops: CDR1 SQVTM, CDR2 ANQGSEA. Trimming cost V 3 bases and J 2 bases, with 5 bases left between them. DNA for the CDR3: TGCAGCGTTGACACAGCTGGAAACACCATATATTTT. Translating it yields CSVDTAGNTIYF.

This clonotype has only a few counts. Germline and junction disagree at one end, which may indicate a read error. V gene TRBV7-2 combines with J gene TRBJ2-7; D remains ambiguous. Germline V CDR1 and CDR2: SGHTA, FQGNSA. The CDR3 has 14 amino acids. For the CDR3, the DNA is TGTGCCAGCATCTTAGGTGGCGGTGGCCACGAGCAGTACTTC. Translating gives CASILGGGGHEQYF.

The V gene is TRBV5-1, the J gene TRBJ2-5, with 8 bases that match TRBD1. The J segment lost 5 bases and the V segment lost 3 bases, leaving 9 bases of the junction unmatched. The CDR3 is 15 amino acids. The germline V gene encodes CDR1 SGHRS and CDR2 YFSETQ. The CDR3 region has the DNA TGCGCCAGCAGCTCGGGGACAGGTTTTGGCGAGACCCAGTACTTC. Its protein is CASSSGTGFGETQYF.

This clonotype was counted a few times. V usage is TRBV13 and J usage is TRBJ2-7; D gene unclear. Germline V CDR1 and CDR2: PRHDT, FYEKMQ (reference sequence). The CDR3 covers 14 residues. V was trimmed by 1 base and J by 4 bases, leaving 11 bases between them. The CDR3 bases are TGTGCCAGCAGCTTAGCTTACGGAGAATACGAGCAGTACTTC. Protein product: CASSLAYGEYEQYF. The full variable domain, completed using reference TRBV13 and TRBJ2-7, is AAGVIQSPRHLIKEKRETATLKCYPIPRHDTVYWYQQGPGQDPQFLISFYEKMQSDKGSIPDRFSAQQFSDYHSELNMSSLELGDSALYFCASSLAYGEYEQYFGPGTRLTVT.

This clonotype was counted a few times. The genes are TRBV29-1 and TRBJ1-2; unclear D gene. The CDR3 is made up of 11 amino acids. In germline, CDR1 is SQVTM, CDR2 ANQGSEA. Trimming took off 2 bases at V and 4 bases at J, with 5 bases between the two ends. The CDR3 DNA reads as TGCAGCGTTGAAATGCGCTATGGCTACACCTTC. This sequence encodes CSVEMRYGYTF.

This clonotype came up many times. V is TRBV27 and J is TRBJ2-7, with unresolved D. Germline V lookup: CDR1 MNHEY, CDR2 SMNVEV (reference sequence). This CDR3 contains 14 residues. Trimming took 0 bases from V and 2 from J, leaving 8 bases between them. CDR3 sequence: CASSLSRGPYEQYF. The CDR3 DNA reads TGTGCCAGCAGTTTATCTCGTGGACCCTACGAGCAGTACTTC.

This clonotype was counted many times. The chain carries TRBV5-4 and TRBJ2-7; perhaps TRBD2 as D (5 bases). The V gene lost 3 bases and the J gene lost 7 bases, with 20 bases spanning the gap. Per germline, CDR1 SGHNT and CDR2 YYREEE (reference sequence). This CDR3 spans 15 amino acids. CDR3 sequence: CASSSNREGRREQYF. CDR3 DNA: TGTGCCAGCAGCTCAAACCGGGAAGGACGGCGGGAGCAGTACTTC.

This clonotype has only a few counts. V usage is TRBV28 and J usage is TRBJ2-1, with D tentatively TRBD2 (7 bases). Between the trimmed V and J ends, which lost 6 bases and 3 bases, there was a span of 21 bases. This CDR3 has 17 residues. The germline CDR1 and CDR2 sequences are MDHEN and SYDVKM. CDR3 bases: TGTGCCAGCAGCAACCATGGGGGGGCTTTCTTCTACAATGAGCAGTTCTTC. As protein: CASSNHGGAFFYNEQFF.